This passage covers 14 T cell receptor beta chains from one sample sequenced in a study. A single record per CDR3 protein comes from TCRdb applying MiXCR to the RT-PCR reads. The sample lists 550,000 to 750,000 distinct CDR3 sequences, 13% to 15% seen once, with 3.6% in the top ten. The sequencing input was memory CD4+ T cells from blood. The origin of the receptors is a female donor in good health, serving as a healthy control.

This chain joins TRBV6-1 and TRBJ1-6; maybe TRBD1 (6 bases). Germline V gene data show CDR1 as MNHNS and CDR2 as SASEGT. The CDR3 consists of 15 residues. V dropped 1 base and J dropped 6 bases, with 10 bases sitting between them. The CDR3 reads CASSEVGGSNSPLHF. CDR3 bases: TGTGCCAGCAGTGAAGTAGGGGGTTCTAATTCACCCCTCCACTTT.

The chain links TRBV7-2 to TRBJ2-1; TRBD2 matches at 10 bases. Germline loops: CDR1 SGHTA, CDR2 FQGNSA. This CDR3 contains 16 residues. With 1 base clipped from V and 4 bases from J, the junction kept 4 bases outside the gene matches. As DNA, the CDR3 is TGTGCCAGCAGCTTAGAAACTAGCGGGATGTACAATGAGCAGTTCTTC. Translating gives CASSLETSGMYNEQFF.

This clonotype occurred many times. The chain has TRBV6-5 and TRBJ2-7; 7 bases match TRBD2. V gave up 5 bases and J gave up 4 bases; unmatched junction bases: 5. The CDR3 length is 13 residues. The V gene's germline CDR1 is MNHEY and CDR2 SVGAGI. Written as DNA, the CDR3 is TGTGCCAGCAGTCCTAGCGGAAGATACGAGCAGTACTTC. This gives the protein CASSPSGRYEQYF.

This clonotype has a handful of counts. The V gene is TRBV6-5, the J gene TRBJ2-5; 8 bases align to TRBD1. The junction had 8 bases not matched to a gene; V was cut back by 8 bases and J by 0 bases. This CDR3 region has 15 residues. Looked up from germline, CDR1 is MNHEY and CDR2 is SVGAGI. The CDR3 bases are TGTGCCAGCGCCTCGGGACAGGCTAACCAAGAGACCCAGTACTTC. Translating it yields CASASGQANQETQYF.

This clonotype was counted only a few times. The V gene is TRBV20-1, the J gene TRBJ1-5; TRBD1 matches 8 bases. The CDR3 is made up of 16 amino acids. With 1 base clipped from V and 1 base from J, the junction kept 6 bases outside the gene matches. The germline CDR1 and CDR2 sequences are DFQATT and SNEGSKA (reference sequence). CDR3 DNA: TGCAGTGCTAGAGGTCAGGGGGCAGTAAGCAATCAGCCCCAGCATTTT. This translates into CSARGQGAVSNQPQHF.

This clonotype was counted between two and nine times. The chain recombines TRBV20-1 with TRBJ2-3, with TRBD1 identical over 9 bases. The CDR3 contains 15 residues. Looked up from germline, CDR1 is DFQATT and CDR2 is SNEGSKA (reference sequence). With V trimmed by 0 bases and J by 3 bases, 4 bases remained unmatched. CDR3 residues: CSARDAGTGTDTQYF. CDR3 coding DNA: TGCAGTGCTAGAGATGCAGGGACAGGGACAGATACGCAGTATTTT.

The DNA of the CDR3 is TGTGCCACCAGCAGAGATAGGCTAGCGGGACCCACAGATACGCAGTATTTT. Amino acid sequence: CATSRDRLAGPTDTQYF. The chain joins TRBV15 to TRBJ2-3; 9 positions agree with TRBD2. This CDR3 is 17 amino acids long. The V and J ends lost 0 bases and 2 bases, in that order; junction bases with no gene match: 6. Germline CDR1 reads LNHNV; CDR2 reads YYDKDF (reference sequence).

The chain carries TRBV20-1 and TRBJ2-1; no clear D gene. The length of the CDR3 is 13 residues. CDR1 DFQATT and CDR2 SNEGSKA come from the germline V gene (reference sequence). The CDR3 coding sequence is TGCAGGGGGAATAGTTGGGTACACAATGAGCAGTTCTTC. It encodes CRGNSWVHNEQFF.

This clonotype was found a few times. V usage is TRBV7-3 and J usage is TRBJ2-7, with 9 positions matching TRBD1. Germline V gene data show CDR1 as SGHTA and CDR2 as FQGTGA. The CDR3 extends over 15 amino acids. V shed 3 bases and J 5 bases; nucleotides not matched to a gene: 8. The CDR3 nucleotides are TGTGCCAGCAGCTTGGGGACAGGGAAGGTCGACGAGCAGTACTTC. Encoded protein: CASSLGTGKVDEQYF.

This clonotype was observed a few times. The CDR3 loop is CASSRASGSEAFF. The CDR3 DNA reads as TGTGCCAGCAGCCGGGCCAGTGGGTCTGAAGCTTTCTTT. V and J are TRBV7-9 and TRBJ1-1; D uncertain. The CDR3 is made up of 13 amino acids. Germline values: CDR1 SEHNR, CDR2 FQNEAQ (reference sequence). V shed 5 bases and J shed 6 bases, with 13 bases lying between them.

This clonotype has more than one count but fewer than ten. This chain connects TRBV12-3 or TRBV12-4 to TRBJ2-7, with D maybe TRBD1 (5 bases). The CDR3 is 15 amino acids. Trimming left V 3 bases short and J 5 bases short, with 17 bases between. CDR3 coding DNA: TGTGCCAGCAGTTTTGGCCAGGGATTAAAGGACGAGCAGTACTTC. Protein: CASSFGQGLKDEQYF.

In its sample, this clonotype was seen a few times. The rearrangement uses TRBV28 and TRBJ2-7; no reliable D call. The V gene lost 8 bases and the J gene lost 3 bases, with 11 bases spanning the gap. Germline values: CDR1 MDHEN, CDR2 SYDVKM. This CDR3 is 12 amino acids long. The CDR3 loop is CASLSPGYEQYF. CDR3 DNA: TGTGCCAGCCTTAGCCCCGGCTACGAGCAGTACTTC.

This clonotype was seen at least ten times. This rearrangement joins TRBV4-3 to TRBJ2-3, with TRBD2 identical over 8 bases. Germline-derived CDR1 and CDR2 are LGHNA and YSLEER. The CDR3 is made up of 16 amino acids. The trim removed 2 bases at V and 1 base at J, leaving 5 bases unmatched. The chain's CDR3 is CASSQTGLVGTDTQYF. DNA of the CDR3: TGCGCCAGCAGCCAAACGGGACTAGTCGGCACAGATACGCAGTATTTT.

This clonotype appeared many times. The chain uses TRBV12-3 or TRBV12-4 and TRBJ2-2, with D maybe TRBD1 (6 bases). V lost 6 bases and J lost 2, with 10 bases in between. There are 14 residues in the CDR3. CDR3 DNA: TGTGCCAGCAGCGGGGACACCAACACCGGGGAGCTGTTTTTT. Protein product: CASSGDTNTGELFF.